The entry below describes one T cell receptor beta chain. The antigen is unknown. PCR primers comprised 60 Vbeta and 13 Jbeta primers. Here immunoSEQ multiplex PCR was the method, and the copy in TCRdb shows in-frame clones only, minus some. The table lists 150,000 to 200,000 clones, about four fifths of them singletons. The CDR3 is 13 residues long. Germline CDR1 MGHRA, CDR2 YSYEKL. Trimming took off 4 bases at V and 3 bases at J, with 7 bases between the two ends. The data derive from a study of cytomegalovirus exposure and HLA in healthy donors. Study as a whole: Drawn from HLA-typed donors, 83 million or so unique TCRs were held in an early data release. General study results and limits: There were several of the most significant clusters that appeared linked to common viral pathogens in a later analysis.

This chain connects TRBV4-1 to TRBJ1-5; D uncertain. This TCR was sampled from a male donor in good health and CMV-seronegative. The sample consisted of PBMCs. CDR3 coding DNA: TGCGCCAGCAGCCTTGTCGTCAATCAGCCCCAGCATTTT. Encoded protein: CASSLVVNQPQHF.